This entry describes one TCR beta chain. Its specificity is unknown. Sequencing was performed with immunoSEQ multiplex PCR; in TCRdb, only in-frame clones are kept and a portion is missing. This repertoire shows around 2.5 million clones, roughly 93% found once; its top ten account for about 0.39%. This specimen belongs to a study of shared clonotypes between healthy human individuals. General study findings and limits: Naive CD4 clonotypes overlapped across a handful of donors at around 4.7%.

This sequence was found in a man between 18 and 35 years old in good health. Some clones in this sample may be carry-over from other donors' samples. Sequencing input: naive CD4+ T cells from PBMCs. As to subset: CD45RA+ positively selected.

CDR3 DNA sequence: TGTGCCAGTAGTAAGGGCCGTTGGGGGGAGACCCAGTACTTC. Residues: CASSKGRWGETQYF. J is TRBJ2-5 and V is TRBV19; D may match TRBD1 or TRBD2 (5 bases each). V was trimmed by 4 bases and J by 5 bases, leaving 14 bases between them. The CDR3 contains 14 residues. Germline assignment: CDR1 LNHDA and CDR2 SQIVND (reference sequence).